Following are 6 T cell receptor beta chains from one sample sequenced in a study of shared clonotypes between healthy human individuals. Generated by immunoSEQ multiplex PCR, the TCRdb table keeps only in-frame clones and is missing some. The table lists approximately 2.1 million clones, just over 90% of them singletons. The specimen sequenced was naive CD4+ T cells from PBMCs. Documented subset: CD45RA+ positively selected. These receptors came from a man aged 18 to 30 in good health. Some clones in this sample may be carry-over from other donors' samples.

About this clone: This same CDR3 is encoded by further DNA sequences in the sample. This chain uses TRBV5-6 with TRBJ1-5; D unresolved. The V and J ends lost 2 bases and 4 bases respectively, with 10 bases between them. Germline CDR1 is SGHDT and CDR2 is YYEEEE. The CDR3 sequence is 14 residues long. The CDR3, as DNA: TGTGCCAGCAGCTTAGGACGGAGAAATCAGCCCCAGCATTTT. This translates into CASSLGRRNQPQHF. The variable domain in full, completed from reference TRBV5-6 and TRBJ1-5, reads DAGVTQSPTHLIKTRGQQVTLRCSPKSGHDTVSWYQQALGQGPQFIFQYYEEEERQRGNFPDRFSGHQFPNYSSELNVNALLLGDSALYLCASSLGRRNQPQHFGDGTRLSIL.

This rearrangement joins TRBV21-1 to TRBJ2-3; no check of the table's D call, TRBD2, against the DNA was made. TRBV21-1 is given as a pseudogene. This CDR3 contains 15 residues. In nucleotides, the CDR3 is TGTGCCAGCAGCAATGGAGCTAGCGGCCGAGATACGCAGTATTTT. Translated, it gives CASSNGASGRDTQYF.

This clone occurred once. The chain links TRBV6-5 to TRBJ1-1; TRBD1 aligns across 10 bases. The V and J ends lost 5 bases and 9 bases, in that order; junction bases with no gene match: 12. This CDR3 has 15 amino acids. Germline V gene sequence: CDR1 MNHEY, CDR2 SVGAGI. CDR3 in amino acids: CASSTRQGARHKAFF. The CDR3 DNA is TGTGCCAGCAGTACTAGACAGGGGGCGCGTCACAAAGCTTTCTTT.

The V and J genes are TRBV6-6 and TRBJ1-5, with no clear D. V shed 5 bases and J shed 0 bases, with 5 bases lying between them. There are 13 residues in the CDR3. Germline V gene data show CDR1 as MNHNY and CDR2 as SVGAGI (reference sequence). For the CDR3, the DNA is TGTGCCAGCAGTGCTAATAGCAATCAGCCCCAGCATTTT. Protein: CASSANSNQPQHF.

The chain joins TRBV7-9 to TRBJ2-1, with D perhaps TRBD1 or TRBD2 (5 bases each). The germline CDR1 and CDR2 sequences are SEHNR and FQNEAQ (reference sequence). There are 14 residues in the CDR3. The V end lost 5 bases, the J end lost 4 bases, and 12 bases lay between the germline ends. The CDR3 loop is CASSPGAEYNEQFF. The CDR3 DNA follows: TGTGCCAGCAGCCCCGGGGCTGAGTACAATGAGCAGTTCTTC.

Turning to this clone: Other nucleotide sequences in the sample specify the same CDR3. The chain is built from TRBV9 and TRBJ1-3, with D unresolved. Germline V gives CDR1 SGDLS, CDR2 YYNGEE. The CDR3 spans 14 residues. Trimming left V 0 bases short and J 1 base short, with 5 bases between. The chain's CDR3 is CASSVGTSGNTIYF. The CDR3 DNA sequence: TGTGCCAGCAGCGTAGGGACTTCTGGAAACACCATATATTTT. Complete variable domain (other parts from reference TRBV9 and TRBJ1-3): DSGVTQTPKHLITATGQRVTLRCSPRSGDLSVYWYQQSLDQGLQFLIQYYNGEERAKGNILERFSAQQFPDLHSELNLSSLELGDSALYFCASSVGTSGNTIYFGEGSWLTVV.